A single sample gave rise to the 2 T cell receptor beta chains below, sequenced in a study of blood T cell repertoires in COVID-19. TCRdb keeps only in-frame clones here, not all; method: immunoSEQ multiplex PCR. The sample records over 200,000 clones, around 90% being singletons. Specimen: peripheral blood. Receptor source: a man between 60 and 75 years old who had recovered from COVID-19.

The chain uses TRBV4-2 and TRBJ2-7; 7 positions match TRBD2. CDR3 length: 15 amino acids. Germline CDR1 LGHNA, CDR2 YNFKEQ. V dropped 1 base and J dropped 1; count of bases not matched to a gene: 4. The CDR3 region has the DNA TGTGCCAGCAGCCAAGCCCCAGCGGGGTCCTACGAGCAGTACTTC. The encoded protein is CASSQAPAGSYEQYF.

The chain is built from TRBV11-2 and TRBJ2-7; TRBD1 might be the D (6 bases). There are 14 residues in the CDR3. Germline values: CDR1 SGHAT, CDR2 FQNNGV. Between the trimmed V and J ends, which lost 3 bases and 6 bases, there was a span of 15 bases. CDR3 coding DNA: TGTGCCAGCAGCTTCGGCAGGGGAGTGGTCGAGCAGTACTTC. It codes for CASSFGRGVVEQYF.